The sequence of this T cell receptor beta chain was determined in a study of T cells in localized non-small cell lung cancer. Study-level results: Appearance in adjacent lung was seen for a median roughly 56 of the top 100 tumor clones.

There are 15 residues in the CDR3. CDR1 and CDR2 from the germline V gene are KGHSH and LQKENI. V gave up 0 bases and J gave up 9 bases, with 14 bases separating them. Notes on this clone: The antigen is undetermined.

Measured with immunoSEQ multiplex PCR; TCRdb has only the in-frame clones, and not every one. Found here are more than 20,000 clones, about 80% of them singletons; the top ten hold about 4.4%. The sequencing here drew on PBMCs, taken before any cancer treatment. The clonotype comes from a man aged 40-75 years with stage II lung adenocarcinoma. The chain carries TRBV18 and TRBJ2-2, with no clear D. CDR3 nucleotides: TGTGCCAGCTCACCACCGAGCCAGGTTGTTCGGGAGCTGTTTTTT. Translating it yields CASSPPSQVVRELFF.